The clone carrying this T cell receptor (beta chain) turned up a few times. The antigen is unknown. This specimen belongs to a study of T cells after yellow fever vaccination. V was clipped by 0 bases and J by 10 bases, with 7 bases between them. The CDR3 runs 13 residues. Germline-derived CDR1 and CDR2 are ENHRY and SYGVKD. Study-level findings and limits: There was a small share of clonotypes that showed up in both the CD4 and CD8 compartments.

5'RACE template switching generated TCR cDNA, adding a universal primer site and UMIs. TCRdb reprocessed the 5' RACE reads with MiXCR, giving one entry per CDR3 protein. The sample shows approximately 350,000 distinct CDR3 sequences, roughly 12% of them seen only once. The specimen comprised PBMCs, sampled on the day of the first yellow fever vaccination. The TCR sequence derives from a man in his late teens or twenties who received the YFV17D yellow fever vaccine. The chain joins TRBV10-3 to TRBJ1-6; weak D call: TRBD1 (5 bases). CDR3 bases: TGTGCCATCAGTGAGTCTGGGGCATCACCCCTCCACTTT. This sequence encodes CAISESGASPLHF.